Each of the 31 T cell receptor beta chains below was sequenced from the same sample in a study of T cells in localized non-small cell lung cancer. TCRdb's copy holds only in-frame clones and misses some; the assay was immunoSEQ multiplex PCR. Of tens of thousands of clones in the sample, 89% were seen once. Specimen: peripheral blood, collected before any cancer treatment. The receptors here all came from a woman aged 40-70 years with stage I lung adenocarcinoma.

This clone has only one observation. The J gene is TRBJ1-1, the V gene TRBV28, with 7 nucleotides matching TRBD1. CDR3 length equals 14 residues. Germline CDR1 is MDHEN and CDR2 is SYDVKM. With V trimmed by 6 bases and J by 4 bases, 8 bases remained unmatched. The CDR3 DNA reads as TGTGCCAGCAGCGCACAGGGGAGGGTCACTGAAGCTTTCTTT. Translation gives CASSAQGRVTEAFF.

The chain recombines TRBV9 with TRBJ2-7, with D unresolved. Trimming pared 0 bases from V and 4 bases from J, leaving 5 bases between. This CDR3 contains 12 residues. Germline V lookup: CDR1 SGDLS, CDR2 YYNGEE. CDR3 amino acids: CASSVEGYEQYF. CDR3 sequence (DNA): TGTGCCAGCAGCGTAGAGGGTTACGAGCAGTACTTC.

The chain uses TRBV6-5 and TRBJ1-3; tentatively, D is TRBD1 (6 bases). CDR3 length: 13 amino acids. The germline V gene encodes CDR1 MNHEY and CDR2 SVGAGI. Deletions cut 4 bases from V and 4 bases from J, with 8 bases between. The CDR3 DNA reads TGTGCCAGCAGTTTAGGGACAGGAAACACCATATATTTT. Translation gives CASSLGTGNTIYF.

The chain uses TRBV29-1 and TRBJ2-4; the D is unclear. V lost 0 bases to trimming and J lost 4 bases, with 4 bases between them. Germline assignment: CDR1 SQVTM and CDR2 ANQGSEA. The CDR3 runs 12 residues. The CDR3 DNA follows: TGCAGCGTTGAAGATCGGAAAAACATTCAGTACTTC. This encodes CSVEDRKNIQYF. The full variable domain, with the rest looked up from reference TRBV29-1 and TRBJ2-4, is SAVISQKPSRDICQRGTSLTIQCQVDSQVTMMFWYRQQPGQSLTLIATANQGSEATYESGFVIDKFPISRPNLTFSTLTVSNMSPEDSSIYLCSVEDRKNIQYFGAGTRLSVL.

This clone has a handful of counts. The chain has TRBV11-2 and TRBJ2-7; D not resolved. The CDR3 is 15 residues long. CDR1 is SGHAT, CDR2 FQNNGV, per germline. V lost 2 bases, J lost 4 bases, and 15 bases lay in between. The CDR3 loop is CASSLSAIAGYEQYF. CDR3 coding DNA: TGTGCCAGCAGCTTATCCGCGATTGCAGGATACGAGCAGTACTTC.

The chain is built from TRBV7-8 and TRBJ2-2, with 10 bases matching TRBD1. The trim removed 4 bases at V and 6 bases at J, leaving 5 bases unmatched. CDR1 and CDR2 (germline): SGHVS, FQNEAQ. The CDR3 length is 15 residues. In DNA, the CDR3 is TGTGCCAGCAGCTCCCGACAGGGGGCTGCCGGGGAGCTGTTTTTT. Amino acid sequence: CASSSRQGAAGELFF. Using reference TRBV7-8 and TRBJ2-2 for the parts outside the CDR3, the full variable domain is GAGVSQSPRYKVAKRGQDVALRCDPISGHVSLFWYQQALGQGPEFLTYFQNEAQLDKSGLPSDRFFAERPEGSVSTLKIQRTQQEDSAVYLCASSSRQGAAGELFFGEGSRLTVL.

The rearrangement uses TRBV4-1 and TRBJ2-3; the match to TRBD1 covers 7 bases. The CDR3 runs to 18 residues. The V gene's germline CDR1 is MGHRA and CDR2 YSYEKL. Trimming removed 2 bases from V and 4 bases from J; junction bases left unmatched: 15. The CDR3 is CASSQLPLRDRNPDTQYF. CDR3 in DNA: TGCGCCAGCAGCCAACTCCCCCTCCGGGACAGAAATCCAGATACGCAGTATTTT.

This chain joins TRBV19 and TRBJ1-6; no reliable D call. In germline, CDR1 is LNHDA, CDR2 SQIVND (reference sequence). V was shortened by 3 bases and J by 8 bases, with 11 bases between the two germline ends. CDR3 length: 14 residues. The CDR3 loop is CASSIGPYDSPLHF. Here the CDR3 DNA reads TGTGCCAGTAGTATCGGGCCTTATGATTCACCCCTCCACTTT.

The V call is TRBV7-2, the J call TRBJ2-6; D is unresolved. V lost 1 base and J 4 bases, leaving 17 bases between the germline ends. CDR3 size: 18 residues. In germline, CDR1 is SGHTA, CDR2 FQGNSA. CDR3 sequence: CASSLETREFLGANVLTF. In DNA, the CDR3 is TGTGCCAGCAGCTTAGAGACCCGAGAGTTTCTGGGGGCCAACGTCCTGACTTTC.

The chain uses TRBV9 and TRBJ2-2; 12 nucleotides align to TRBD2. Germline CDR1 and CDR2: SGDLS and YYNGEE. The CDR3 loop spans 17 amino acids. The V gene end was trimmed by 3 bases and the J gene end by 6 bases; junction bases not matched to a gene: 9. In nucleotides, the CDR3 is TGTGCCAGCAGCGACAGCAGACTAGCGGGAGCCCCCGGGGAGCTGTTTTTT. This sequence encodes CASSDSRLAGAPGELFF.

The chain joins TRBV28 to TRBJ1-2; TRBD1 aligns across 7 bases. The CDR3 spans 14 residues. Germline CDR1 MDHEN, CDR2 SYDVKM. V lost 5 bases, J lost 7 bases, and 10 bases stayed unmatched. For the CDR3, the DNA is TGTGCCAGCAGTCCACAGGGGAGAAAGATTGGCTACACCTTC. It is translated as CASSPQGRKIGYTF.

V usage is TRBV30 and J usage is TRBJ1-5; TRBD1 matches 8 bases. The length of the CDR3 is 14 residues. Trimming at V came to 2 bases and at J to 4 bases, leaving 4 bases not matched to a gene. Germline V gene lookup returns CDR1 GTSNPN and CDR2 SVGIG (reference sequence). DNA for the CDR3: TGTGCCTGGAGTTCAGGGGGCGCGAATCAGCCCCAGCATTTT. This codes for CAWSSGGANQPQHF.

This clone has just one count. This chain uses TRBV15 with TRBJ2-1; D is unclear. The CDR3 covers 13 residues. Germline V gene sequence: CDR1 LNHNV, CDR2 YYDKDF (reference sequence). V was clipped by 0 bases and J by 7 bases, with 7 bases between them. The CDR3 spells CATSRDLSNEQFF. The CDR3 nucleotides read TGTGCCACCAGCAGAGATCTGAGTAATGAGCAGTTCTTC.

The gene calls are TRBV11-3 and TRBJ1-4; a possible D gene is TRBD1 (5 bases). With 5 bases removed from V and 6 bases from J, the gap between germline ends came to 7 bases. The CDR3 totals 12 residues. The V gene's germline CDR1 is SGHNT and CDR2 YENEEA. Written as DNA, the CDR3 is TGTGCCAGCAGCGCGGGGGATGAAAAACTGTTTTTT. This gives the protein CASSAGDEKLFF.

CDR3 sequence reads: CASSPGQDTYEQYF. The CDR3 bases are TGTGCCAGCAGCCCCGGACAGGATACCTACGAGCAGTACTTC. The chain joins TRBV5-4 to TRBJ2-7, with TRBD1 identical over 7 bases. Trimming removed 4 bases from V and 2 bases from J; junction bases left unmatched: 6. The CDR3 consists of 14 residues. The V gene's germline CDR1 is SGHNT and CDR2 YYREEE (reference sequence).

This clone appeared a single time. The chain employs TRBV5-4 and TRBJ2-5; 8 bases fit TRBD2. The germline gives CDR1 SGHNT, CDR2 YYREEE (reference sequence). There are 16 residues in the CDR3. J gave up 5 bases and V 4 bases, and 13 bases lay outside the gene matches. CDR3 sequence reads: CASSHGGGGGPETQYF. As DNA, the CDR3 is TGTGCCAGCAGCCACGGTGGGGGCGGGGGGCCTGAGACCCAGTACTTC.

The chain uses TRBV2 and TRBJ1-5; D is uncertain. Deletions cut 6 bases from V and 5 bases from J, with 11 bases between. This CDR3 contains 13 residues. The germline gives CDR1 SNHLY, CDR2 FYNNEI. The CDR3 reads CASRLTADQPQHF. The CDR3, as DNA: TGTGCCAGCAGGCTGACTGCGGATCAGCCCCAGCATTTT.

V and J are TRBV21-1 and TRBJ1-5. TRBV21-1 is assigned pseudogene status. The CDR3 extends over 15 amino acids. In nucleotides, the CDR3 is TGTGCCAGCAGCAAAGGAGGGGGGTACAATCAGCCCCAGCATTTT. It yields the protein CASSKGGGYNQPQHF.

The rearrangement joins TRBV28 to TRBJ2-7; tentative D call: TRBD1 (6 bases). This CDR3 region has 13 residues. Between the trimmed V and J ends, which lost 3 bases and 5 bases, there was a span of 11 bases. Germline CDR1 is MDHEN and CDR2 is SYDVKM. DNA for the CDR3: TGTGCCAGCAGTTTTTCACAGGGCCACGAGCAGTACTTC. It encodes CASSFSQGHEQYF.

As for this clone: An end of the junction differs from the germline gene, which may be a read error. The chain links TRBV19 to TRBJ2-3, with D perhaps matching TRBD2 (6 bases). CDR1 LNHDA and CDR2 SQIVND come from the germline V gene (reference sequence). This CDR3 is 14 amino acids long. Here the CDR3 DNA reads TGTGCCAGCAGTAGCGGAACCGCGACAGATACGCAGTATTTT. Its protein product is CASSSGTATDTQYF.

V gene TRBV9 combines with J gene TRBJ2-5, with D maybe TRBD1 (5 bases). Per the germline V gene, CDR1 is SGDLS and CDR2 is YYNGEE. V gave up 4 bases and J gave up 6 bases, with 16 bases separating them. The CDR3 sequence is 14 residues long. This CDR3 reads CASSIDSTPKTQYF. The CDR3 DNA follows: TGTGCCAGCAGCATTGACAGCACTCCAAAGACCCAGTACTTC.

This clone was seen more than once but under ten times. This chain joins TRBV7-9 and TRBJ2-3; D is unresolved. The CDR3 is made up of 13 amino acids. Germline V lookup: CDR1 SEHNR, CDR2 FQNEAQ (reference sequence). With 1 base removed from V and 3 bases from J, the gap between germline ends came to 5 bases. CDR3 sequence: CASSLVGTDTQYF. CDR3 sequence (DNA): TGTGCCAGCAGCTTAGTTGGGACAGATACGCAGTATTTT.

The chain is built from TRBV28 and TRBJ2-7; 9 nucleotides line up with TRBD1. V shed 6 bases and J 6 bases; nucleotides not matched to a gene: 9. The CDR3 contains 14 residues. The germline CDR1 and CDR2 sequences are MDHEN and SYDVKM. CDR3 sequence: CASSRGTGSGEQYF. The CDR3 DNA sequence: TGTGCCAGCAGCCGCGGGACAGGGTCGGGCGAGCAGTACTTC.

This chain joins TRBV19 and TRBJ2-7, with D perhaps matching TRBD2 (5 bases). Germline V gene sequence: CDR1 LNHDA, CDR2 SQIVND (reference sequence). This CDR3 is 15 amino acids long. Trimming took 1 base from V and 2 from J, leaving 12 bases between them. CDR3 amino acids: CASSIGKLEAYEQYF. In DNA form, the CDR3 reads TGTGCCAGTAGTATAGGTAAACTAGAAGCCTACGAGCAGTACTTC.

This sequence joins TRBV19 and TRBJ1-1; D is uncertain. The CDR3 sequence is 14 residues long. Per the germline V gene, CDR1 is LNHDA and CDR2 is SQIVND (reference sequence). With 4 bases removed from V and 3 bases from J, the gap between germline ends came to 12 bases. CDR3: CASSTGGMYTEAFF. CDR3 coding DNA: TGTGCCAGTAGTACCGGAGGTATGTACACTGAAGCTTTCTTT.

J is TRBJ1-1 and V is TRBV6-6; 7 bases agree with TRBD1. The CDR3 covers 12 residues. Per the germline V gene, CDR1 is MNHNY and CDR2 is SVGAGI (reference sequence). V shed 5 bases and J 5 bases; nucleotides not matched to a gene: 2. The CDR3 reads CASSTGVTEAFF. Here the CDR3 DNA reads TGTGCCAGCAGTACAGGGGTGACTGAAGCTTTCTTT.

The V call is TRBV4-1, the J call TRBJ1-2; 9 nucleotides line up with TRBD1. Germline CDR1 is MGHRA and CDR2 is YSYEKL. The CDR3 spans 13 residues. V was clipped by 1 base and J by 10 bases; unmatched bases: 4. CDR3 loop: CASSQGGQGYYTF. The CDR3 region has the DNA TGCGCCAGCAGCCAAGGGGGACAGGGATACTACACCTTC.

This rearrangement joins TRBV7-2 to TRBJ2-3, with TRBD1 identical over 8 bases. The germline V gene has CDR1 SGHTA and CDR2 FQGNSA. The CDR3 loop spans 14 amino acids. J gave up 1 base and V 5 bases, and 2 bases lay outside the gene matches. CDR3 protein: CASSPDRGTDTQYF. The CDR3 DNA is TGTGCCAGCAGCCCGGACAGGGGCACAGATACGCAGTATTTT.

The chain has TRBV7-9 and TRBJ1-2; 10 bases are shared with TRBD1. J gave up 6 bases and V 5 bases, and 3 bases lay outside the gene matches. The CDR3 is 13 residues long. From germline, CDR1 is SEHNR and CDR2 FQNEAQ (reference sequence). Here the CDR3 reads CASSGDRGNGYTF. DNA for the CDR3: TGTGCCAGCAGCGGGGACAGGGGAAATGGCTACACCTTC.

The chain joins TRBV19 to TRBJ1-1; D not resolved. Germline values: CDR1 LNHDA, CDR2 SQIVND (reference sequence). The CDR3 spans 15 residues. Trimming took off 7 bases at V and 1 base at J, with 16 bases between the two ends. The CDR3 coding sequence is TGTGCCAGTACCCTTCCAGGAATTCCGAACACTGAAGCTTTCTTT. This gives the protein CASTLPGIPNTEAFF.

This rearrangement joins TRBV7-6 to TRBJ2-3; D is possibly TRBD2 (5 bases). This CDR3 spans 15 amino acids. Germline values: CDR1 SGHVS, CDR2 FNYEAQ. V gave up 0 bases and J gave up 2 bases, with 9 bases separating them. CDR3 sequence: CASSLALALTDTQYF. The CDR3 DNA sequence: TGTGCCAGCAGCTTAGCCCTAGCCCTCACAGATACGCAGTATTTT.